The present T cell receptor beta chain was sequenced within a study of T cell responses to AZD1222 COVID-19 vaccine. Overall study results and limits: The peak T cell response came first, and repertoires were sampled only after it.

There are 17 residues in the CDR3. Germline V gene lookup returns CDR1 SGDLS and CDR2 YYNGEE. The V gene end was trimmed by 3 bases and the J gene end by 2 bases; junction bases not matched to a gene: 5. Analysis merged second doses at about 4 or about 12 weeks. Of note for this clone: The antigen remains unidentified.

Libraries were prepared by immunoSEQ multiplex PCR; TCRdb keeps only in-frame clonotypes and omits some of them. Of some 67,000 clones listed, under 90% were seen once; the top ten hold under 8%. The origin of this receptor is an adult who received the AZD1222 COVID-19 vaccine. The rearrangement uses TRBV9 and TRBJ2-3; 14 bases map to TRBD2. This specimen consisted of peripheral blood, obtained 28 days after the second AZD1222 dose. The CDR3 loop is CASSEKGLAGVTDTQYF. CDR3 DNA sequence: TGTGCCAGCAGCGAGAAGGGACTAGCGGGGGTCACAGATACGCAGTATTTT.